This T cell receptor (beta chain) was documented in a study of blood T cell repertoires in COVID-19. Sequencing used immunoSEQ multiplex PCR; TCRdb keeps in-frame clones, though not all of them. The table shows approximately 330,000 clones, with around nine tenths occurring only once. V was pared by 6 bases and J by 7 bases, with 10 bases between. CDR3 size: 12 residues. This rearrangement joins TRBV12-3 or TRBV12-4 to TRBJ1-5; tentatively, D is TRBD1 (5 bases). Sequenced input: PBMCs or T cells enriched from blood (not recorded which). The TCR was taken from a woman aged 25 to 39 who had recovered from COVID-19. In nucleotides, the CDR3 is TGTGCCAGCAGGTCCGGGGGACAGCCCCAGCATTTT. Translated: CASRSGGQPQHF.